This T cell receptor beta chain comes out of a study of long-term antiretroviral therapy in people with HIV. Findings of the study overall: Those clones which expanded before ART made up the dominant part of the repertoire at all time points.

About this clone itself: The antigen is unknown.

Survey-level immunoSEQ v3.0 assays were run. This table comes from immunoSEQ multiplex PCR, and its TCRdb copy is limited to in-frame clones, with some not included. The data contain fewer than 30,000 clones, more than 65% of them singletons. Germline values: CDR1 LGHNA, CDR2 YSLEER. V was trimmed by 0 bases and J by 1 base, leaving 10 bases between them. This CDR3 contains 16 residues. The study drew at least one pre-ART and at least two post-ART PBMC samples from every donor. Treatment for every participant with HIV took place in the United States. The cryopreserved samples used held 1-10 million PBMC prior to extraction of DNA.

This TCR was recovered from a man aged 30 to 45 with HIV. The gene calls are TRBV4-3 and TRBJ1-5; no clear D gene. The sample here was unsorted PBMCs, taken 4.4 years after starting antiretroviral therapy. The CDR3 DNA reads TGCGCCAGCAGCCAAGAGTTAGGAGGGAGCAATCAGCCCCAGCATTTT. Protein sequence: CASSQELGGSNQPQHF.